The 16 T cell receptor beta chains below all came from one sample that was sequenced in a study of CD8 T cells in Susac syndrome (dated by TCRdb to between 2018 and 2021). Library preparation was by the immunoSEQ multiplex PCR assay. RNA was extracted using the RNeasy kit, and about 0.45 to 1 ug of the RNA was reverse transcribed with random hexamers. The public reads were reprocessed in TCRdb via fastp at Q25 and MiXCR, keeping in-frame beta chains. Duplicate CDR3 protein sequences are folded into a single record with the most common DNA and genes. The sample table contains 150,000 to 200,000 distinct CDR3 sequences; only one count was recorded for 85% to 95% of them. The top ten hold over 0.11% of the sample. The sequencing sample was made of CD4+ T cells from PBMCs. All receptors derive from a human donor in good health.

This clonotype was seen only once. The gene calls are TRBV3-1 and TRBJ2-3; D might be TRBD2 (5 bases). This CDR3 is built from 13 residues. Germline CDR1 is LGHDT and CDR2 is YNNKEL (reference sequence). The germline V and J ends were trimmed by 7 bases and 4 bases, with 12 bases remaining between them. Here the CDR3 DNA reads TGTGCCAGCACCCCCCTCGGGGCAGATACGCAGTATTTT. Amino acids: CASTPLGADTQYF.

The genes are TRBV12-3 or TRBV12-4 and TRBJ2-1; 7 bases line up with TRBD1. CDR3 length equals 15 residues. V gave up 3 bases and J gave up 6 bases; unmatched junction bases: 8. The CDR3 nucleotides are TGTGCCAGCAGTTTCGATTGGGCAGGGGGCAATGAGCAGTTCTTC. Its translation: CASSFDWAGGNEQFF.

The CDR3 DNA follows: TGTGCCAGCAGTCCGACAGGGGGGAACACCGGGGAGCTGTTTTTT. This gives the protein CASSPTGGNTGELFF. The genes are TRBV12-3 or TRBV12-4 and TRBJ2-2; TRBD1 matches at 9 bases. CDR3 length equals 15 residues. V lost 5 bases to trimming and J lost 1 base; unmatched junction nucleotides: 2.

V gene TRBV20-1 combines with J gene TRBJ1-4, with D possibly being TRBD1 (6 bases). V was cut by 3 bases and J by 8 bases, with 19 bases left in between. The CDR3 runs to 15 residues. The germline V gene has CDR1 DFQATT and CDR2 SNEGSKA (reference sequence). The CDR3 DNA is TGCAGTGCTAGGGTAATTCTCGGGGGCAGAGAAAAACTGTTTTTT. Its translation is CSARVILGGREKLFF.

CDR3 residues: CSAKRFLPDTQYF. The CDR3 bases are TGCAGTGCTAAACGGTTTCTCCCAGATACGCAGTATTTT. V usage is TRBV20-1 and J usage is TRBJ2-3; D is unresolved. V was shortened by 4 bases and J by 4 bases, with 12 bases between the two germline ends. The CDR3 is 13 residues long. Germline CDR1 and CDR2: DFQATT and SNEGSKA (reference sequence).

CDR3 region: CASSYQGGTQPQHF. The CDR3 nucleotides read TGTGCCAGCAGCTATCAGGGGGGAACGCAGCCCCAGCATTTT. This chain uses TRBV3-1 with TRBJ1-5, with 7 nucleotides matching TRBD1. Trimming removed 5 bases from V and 7 bases from J; junction bases left unmatched: 8. The CDR3 consists of 14 residues. Germline V lookup: CDR1 LGHDT, CDR2 YNNKEL (reference sequence).

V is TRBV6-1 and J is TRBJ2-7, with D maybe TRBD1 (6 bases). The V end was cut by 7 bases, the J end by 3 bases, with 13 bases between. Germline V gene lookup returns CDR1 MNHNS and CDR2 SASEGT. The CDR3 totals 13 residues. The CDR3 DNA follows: TGTGCCAGCATGACCGGACAGAACTACGAGCAGTACTTC. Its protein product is CASMTGQNYEQYF.

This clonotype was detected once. This CDR3 is CASSQAGPSGYTF. The DNA for the CDR3 is TGTGCCAGCAGCCAGGCGGGCCCCAGCGGCTACACCTTC. This chain joins TRBV3-1 and TRBJ1-2; D is unresolved. Trimming shortened V by 3 bases and J by 8 bases, and 13 bases separated the two germline ends. This CDR3 region has 13 residues. Per the germline V gene, CDR1 is LGHDT and CDR2 is YNNKEL (reference sequence).

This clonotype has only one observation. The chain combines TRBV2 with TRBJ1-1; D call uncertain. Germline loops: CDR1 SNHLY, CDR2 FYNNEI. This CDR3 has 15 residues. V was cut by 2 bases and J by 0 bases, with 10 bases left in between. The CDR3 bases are TGTGCCAGCAGTGAAACCCAGCTGATGAACACTGAAGCTTTCTTT. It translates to CASSETQLMNTEAFF.

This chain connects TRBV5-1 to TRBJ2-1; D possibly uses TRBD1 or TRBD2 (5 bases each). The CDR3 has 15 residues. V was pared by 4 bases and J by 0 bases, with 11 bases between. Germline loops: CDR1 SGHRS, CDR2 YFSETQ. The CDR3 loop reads CASSTKGTSYNEQFF. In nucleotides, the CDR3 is TGCGCCAGCAGCACAAAAGGGACCTCCTACAATGAGCAGTTCTTC.

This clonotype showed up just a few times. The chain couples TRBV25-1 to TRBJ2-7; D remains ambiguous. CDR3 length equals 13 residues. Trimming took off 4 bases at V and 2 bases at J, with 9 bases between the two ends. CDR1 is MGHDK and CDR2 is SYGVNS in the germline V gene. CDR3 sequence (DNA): TGTGCCAGCAGTGGGTCGCCGGCCTACGAGCAGTACTTC. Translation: CASSGSPAYEQYF.

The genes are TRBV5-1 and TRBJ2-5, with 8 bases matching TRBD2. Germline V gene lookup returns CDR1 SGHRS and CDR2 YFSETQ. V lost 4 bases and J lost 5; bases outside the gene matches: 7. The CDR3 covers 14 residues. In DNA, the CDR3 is TGCGCCAGCAGCGACAGCGGGGGCCGGGAGACCCAGTACTTC. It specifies CASSDSGGRETQYF.

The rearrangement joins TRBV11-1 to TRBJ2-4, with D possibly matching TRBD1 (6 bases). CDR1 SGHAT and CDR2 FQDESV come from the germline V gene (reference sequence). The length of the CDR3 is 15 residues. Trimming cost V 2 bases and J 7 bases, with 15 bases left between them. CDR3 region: CASSLSNGQGNIQYF. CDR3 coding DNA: TGTGCCAGCAGCTTATCTAACGGGCAGGGGAACATTCAGTACTTC.

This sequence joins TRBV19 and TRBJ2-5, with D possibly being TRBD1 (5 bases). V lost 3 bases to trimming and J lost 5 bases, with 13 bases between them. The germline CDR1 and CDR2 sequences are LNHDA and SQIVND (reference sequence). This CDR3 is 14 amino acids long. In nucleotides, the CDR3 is TGTGCCAGTAGTATCCGCCAGGGCTGGGAGACCCAGTACTTC. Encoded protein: CASSIRQGWETQYF.

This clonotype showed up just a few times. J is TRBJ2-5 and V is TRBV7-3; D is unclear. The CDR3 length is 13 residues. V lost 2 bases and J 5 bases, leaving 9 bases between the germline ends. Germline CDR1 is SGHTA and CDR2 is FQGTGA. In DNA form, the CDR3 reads TGTGCCAGCAGCTTAGAGCCACGGGAGACCCAGTACTTC. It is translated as CASSLEPRETQYF.

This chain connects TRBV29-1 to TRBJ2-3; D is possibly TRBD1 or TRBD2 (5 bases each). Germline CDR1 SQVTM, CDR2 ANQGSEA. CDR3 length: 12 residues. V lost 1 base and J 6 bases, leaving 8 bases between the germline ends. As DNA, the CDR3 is TGCAGCGTTGAAGTAGGGACCGATACGCAGTATTTT. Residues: CSVEVGTDTQYF.